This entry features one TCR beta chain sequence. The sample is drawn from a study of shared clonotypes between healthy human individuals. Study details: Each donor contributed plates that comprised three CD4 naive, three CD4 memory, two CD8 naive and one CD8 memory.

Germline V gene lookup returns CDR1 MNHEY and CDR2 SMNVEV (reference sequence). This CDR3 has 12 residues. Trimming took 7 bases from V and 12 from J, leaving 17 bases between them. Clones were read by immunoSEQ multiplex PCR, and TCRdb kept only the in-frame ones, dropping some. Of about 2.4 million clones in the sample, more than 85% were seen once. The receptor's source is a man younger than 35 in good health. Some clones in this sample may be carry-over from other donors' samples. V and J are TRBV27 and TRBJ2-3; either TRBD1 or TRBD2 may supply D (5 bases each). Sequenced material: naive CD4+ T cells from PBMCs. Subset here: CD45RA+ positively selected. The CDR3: CASNGDELNQYF. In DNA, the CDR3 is TGTGCCAGCAATGGGGACGAACTAAATCAGTATTTT.